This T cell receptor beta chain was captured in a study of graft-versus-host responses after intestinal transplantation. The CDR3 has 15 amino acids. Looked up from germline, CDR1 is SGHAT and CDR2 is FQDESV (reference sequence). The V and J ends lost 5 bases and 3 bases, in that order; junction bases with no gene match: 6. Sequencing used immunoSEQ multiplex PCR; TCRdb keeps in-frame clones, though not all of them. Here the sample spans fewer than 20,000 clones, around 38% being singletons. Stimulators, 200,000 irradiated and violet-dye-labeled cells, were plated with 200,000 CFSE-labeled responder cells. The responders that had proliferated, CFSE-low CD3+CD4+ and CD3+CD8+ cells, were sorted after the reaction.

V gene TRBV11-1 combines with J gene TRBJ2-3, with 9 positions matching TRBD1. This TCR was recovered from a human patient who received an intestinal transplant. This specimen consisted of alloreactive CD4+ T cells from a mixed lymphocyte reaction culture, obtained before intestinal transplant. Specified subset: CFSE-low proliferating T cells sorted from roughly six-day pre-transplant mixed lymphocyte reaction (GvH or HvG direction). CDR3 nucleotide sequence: TGTGCCAGCAGCACCGGACAGGGGAAGACAGATACGCAGTATTTT. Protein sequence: CASSTGQGKTDTQYF.